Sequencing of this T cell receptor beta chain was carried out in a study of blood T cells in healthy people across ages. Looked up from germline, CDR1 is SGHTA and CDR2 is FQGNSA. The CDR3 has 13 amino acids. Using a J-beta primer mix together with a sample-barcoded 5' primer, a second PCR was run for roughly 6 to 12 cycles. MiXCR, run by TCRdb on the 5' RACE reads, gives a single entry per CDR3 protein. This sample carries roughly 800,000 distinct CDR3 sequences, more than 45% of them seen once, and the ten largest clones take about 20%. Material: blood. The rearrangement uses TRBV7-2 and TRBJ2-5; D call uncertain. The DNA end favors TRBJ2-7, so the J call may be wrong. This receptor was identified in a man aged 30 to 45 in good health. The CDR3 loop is CASSLMDVYEQYF. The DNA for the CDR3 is TGTGCCAGCAGCTTGATGGACGTCTACGAGCAGTACTTC.